This T cell receptor (beta chain) derives from a study of T-cell reconstitution after alpha-beta-depleted transplantation in children (dated by TCRdb to the mid-2010s). About the study as a whole: T-cell immune reconstitution after TCRalphabeta/CD19-depleted allogeneic hematopoietic cell transplantation in children was quantitatively tracked in the study by means of TCR repertoire profiling.

This clonotype has a count of ten or more. It lacks a known antigen. The record has no base qualities; no much larger clone is one base away. Points the paper makes about the study in general: The high TCRbeta diversity at day 60 in some patients was ascribed to recipient T cells and intrathymic progenitors that had survived conditioning. Apparently early alphabetaT-cell count recovery about two months after transplant reportedly relied on only several hundred rapidly expanded clones derived from non-depleted graft cells. Over the following months the frequencies of hyperexpanded clones went down, and after one year T-cell counts and TCRbeta diversity were mostly credited to newly produced T cells.

The sample's treatment or condition label, in plain terms: allogeneic hematopoietic cell transplantation with graft depleted of TCRalphabeta T cells and CD19 B cells. Transplant recipients were children who received TCRalphabeta/CD19-depleted allogeneic hematopoietic cell grafts. Library preparation employed PCR. The sequencing machine was an Illumina HiSeq 2500. To normalize quantification of the TCRbeta repertoire, the TCR libraries were built with molecular barcoding that relied on unique molecular identifiers. The public sequencing data were trimmed at Q25 with fastp and processed into clonotypes with MiXCR by TCRdb, which kept only in-frame beta chains. Identical CDR3 proteins give one entry, which carries the most common genes and DNA. For this sample the table gives 440,000 or so distinct CDR3 sequences, of which around two fifths were detected only once. The biggest ten clones account for 27% of the sample.

This specimen was PBMCs, taken before TCRalphabeta/CD19-depleted stem cell transplant. This TCR derives from a girl aged 2 to 10 with aplastic anemia, due to receive a stem cell transplant.

The CDR3 region reads CASSLQAGGPEEQFF. Here is the DNA: TGTGCCAGCAGCTTACAAGCGGGAGGGCCGGAGGAGCAGTTCTTC. In this chain, TRBV7-3 is recombined with TRBJ2-1, and TRBD2 aligns with 10 junction nucleotides. At the junction V is shortened by 2 bases and J by 10 bases; bases outside the gene matches: 8. Via the germline V gene, CDR1 is SGHTA and CDR2 FQGTGA. Including the terminal cysteine and phenylalanine, the CDR3 comprises 15 residues. The entry retains the CDR3 DNA only, 45 bases that are in frame from base 1.